The next 6 T cell receptor beta chains were all read from a single sample in a study of PD-1 blockade in classical Hodgkin lymphoma. Sequencing was performed with immunoSEQ multiplex PCR; in TCRdb, only in-frame clones are kept and a portion is missing. The sample contains about 90,000 clones, about nine tenths of which appear only once. As to time point: cycle 4 day 1 (C4D1), after less than seven weeks of nivolumab. Each patient's relapse followed autologous stem cell transplantation, and brentuximab vedotin exposure varied. Sequencing was performed on peripheral blood mononuclear cells (PBMCs), taken before the fourth cycle of nivolumab. Receptors originate from a human donor with classical Hodgkin lymphoma.

The rearrangement uses TRBV5-1 and TRBJ1-6, with D perhaps matching TRBD1 (6 bases). The germline V gene has CDR1 SGHRS and CDR2 YFSETQ. The V and J ends lost 5 bases and 9 bases respectively, with 18 bases between them. The CDR3 runs to 15 residues. The CDR3 protein is CASSSLDQGTSPLHF. Written as DNA, the CDR3 is TGCGCCAGCAGTTCATTGGACCAGGGGACTTCACCCCTCCACTTT.

The count of this clone is one. V gene TRBV30 combines with J gene TRBJ1-5; D call uncertain. Trimming pared 2 bases from V and 0 bases from J, leaving 2 bases between. The length of the CDR3 is 12 residues. CDR1 is GTSNPN and CDR2 is SVGIG in the germline V gene (reference sequence). CDR3 bases: TGTGCCTGGAGTTATAGCAATCAGCCCCAGCATTTT. Translated: CAWSYSNQPQHF.

The V call is TRBV7-8, the J call TRBJ1-2; D is undetermined. Trimming stripped 2 bases from V and 0 bases from J, with 10 bases between. The CDR3 runs 15 residues. Germline V gene data show CDR1 as SGHVS and CDR2 as FQNEAQ. This chain's CDR3 is CASSLLVGSNYGYTF. DNA of the CDR3: TGTGCCAGCAGCTTACTCGTCGGATCTAACTATGGCTACACCTTC.

The chain combines TRBV19 with TRBJ1-4; TRBD1 is a possible D gene (6 bases). Germline V gene sequence: CDR1 LNHDA, CDR2 SQIVND (reference sequence). Trimming cost V 5 bases and J 0 bases, with 10 bases left between them. The CDR3 is made up of 15 amino acids. Here the CDR3 reads CASSAGTTTNEKLFF. The CDR3 nucleotides are TGTGCCAGTAGTGCGGGGACAACAACTAATGAAAAACTGTTTTTT. Based on the CDR3 plus reference TRBV19 and TRBJ1-4, the full variable domain is DGGITQSPKYLFRKEGQNVTLSCEQNLNHDAMYWYRQDPGQGLRLIYYSQIVNDFQKGDIAEGYSVSREKKESFPLTVTSAQKNPTAFYLCASSAGTTTNEKLFFGSGTQLSVL.

V is TRBV7-9 and J is TRBJ2-5, with D perhaps matching TRBD1 (6 bases). Germline V CDR1 and CDR2: SEHNR, FQNEAQ (reference sequence). Between the trimmed V and J ends, which lost 2 bases and 3 bases, there was a span of 13 bases. This CDR3 spans 15 amino acids. The CDR3 bases are TGTGCCAGCAGCTTAACCGGGACACCGAAAGAGACCCAGTACTTC. This encodes CASSLTGTPKETQYF.

The rearrangement joins TRBV7-9 to TRBJ1-5; a weak D match, TRBD1 (5 bases). V was trimmed by 5 bases and J by 0 bases, leaving 14 bases between them. CDR1 and CDR2 (germline): SEHNR, FQNEAQ (reference sequence). This CDR3 has 16 amino acids. The CDR3 DNA sequence: TGTGCCAGCAGCCACGGGACGGGTGGTAGCAATCAGCCCCAGCATTTT. This gives the protein CASSHGTGGSNQPQHF.